This TCR beta chain is from a study of beta chain features in type 1 diabetes. Isolated RNA was reverse transcribed in full, so expressed TCRB transcripts were sequenced. Data came from immunoSEQ multiplex PCR; TCRdb stores just in-frame clones and leaves some out. The sample consists of around 330,000 clones, 9.5% to 11% of them appearing once. The germline gives CDR1 MGHDK, CDR2 SYGVNS. V shed 1 base, J shed 6 bases, and the junction held 10 bases outside the gene matches. The CDR3 consists of 16 residues. Sequenced sample: naive CD4+ T cells from blood. The J gene is TRBJ2-7, the V gene TRBV25-1; 9 nucleotides align to TRBD2. This sequence was found in a woman in her twenties or thirties in good health. The CDR3 DNA is TGTGCCAGCAGTGAATCTTTGGCGGGAGGGCCGGTCGAGCAGTACTTC. This codes for CASSESLAGGPVEQYF.